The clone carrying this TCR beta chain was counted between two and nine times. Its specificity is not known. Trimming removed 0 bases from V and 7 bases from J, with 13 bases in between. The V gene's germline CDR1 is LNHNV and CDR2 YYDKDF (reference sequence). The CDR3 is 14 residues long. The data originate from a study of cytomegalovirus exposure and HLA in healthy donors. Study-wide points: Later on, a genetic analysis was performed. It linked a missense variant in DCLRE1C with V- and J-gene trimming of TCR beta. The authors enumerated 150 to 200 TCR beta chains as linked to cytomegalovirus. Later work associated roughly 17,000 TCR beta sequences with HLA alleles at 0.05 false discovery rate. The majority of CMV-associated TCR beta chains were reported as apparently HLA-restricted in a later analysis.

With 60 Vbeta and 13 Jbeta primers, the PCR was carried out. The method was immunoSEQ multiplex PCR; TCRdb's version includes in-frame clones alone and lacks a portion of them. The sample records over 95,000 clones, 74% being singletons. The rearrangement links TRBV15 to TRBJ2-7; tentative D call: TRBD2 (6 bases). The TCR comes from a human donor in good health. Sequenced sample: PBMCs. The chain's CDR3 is CATSREEGLGEQYF. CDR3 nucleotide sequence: TGTGCCACCAGCAGAGAGGAGGGGTTGGGGGAGCAGTACTTC.